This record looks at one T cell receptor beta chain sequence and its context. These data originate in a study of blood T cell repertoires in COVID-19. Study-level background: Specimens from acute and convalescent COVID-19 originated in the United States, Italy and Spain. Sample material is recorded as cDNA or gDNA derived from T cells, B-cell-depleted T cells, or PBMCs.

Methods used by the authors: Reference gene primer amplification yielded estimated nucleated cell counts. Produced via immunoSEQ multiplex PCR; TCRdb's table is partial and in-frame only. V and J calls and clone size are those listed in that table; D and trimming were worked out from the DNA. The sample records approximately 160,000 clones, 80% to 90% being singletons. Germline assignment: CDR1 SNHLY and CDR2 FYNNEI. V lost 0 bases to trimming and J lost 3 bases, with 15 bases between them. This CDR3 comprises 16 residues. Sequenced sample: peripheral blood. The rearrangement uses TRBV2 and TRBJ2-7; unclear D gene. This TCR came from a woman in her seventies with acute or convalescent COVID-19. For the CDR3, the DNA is TGTGCCAGCAGTGAAGCGAATTGGCAGGATTACTACGAGCAGTACTTC. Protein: CASSEANWQDYYEQYF.